A selection of T cell receptor beta chains follows, all from one sample in a study of T cell responses to AZD1222 COVID-19 vaccine. The table came from immunoSEQ multiplex PCR; TCRdb's copy has only in-frame clones and leaves some out. The sample comprises tens of thousands of clones, approximately 89% of which are singletons, and about 2.2% rests with the top ten. Sequences were derived from peripheral blood, sampled on day 0 of AZD1222 vaccination. All receptors derive from an adult in good health. Each CDR3 is given with its conserved first and last residue. The D gene is left open where the match is weak. Only part of the rows carry a size: once, few, many, or a class if the clone is expanded.

CDR3	DNA	J	V	D	size
CASMEAPGTEAFF	TGCGCCAGCATGGAGGCCCCGGGCACTGAAGCTTTCTTT	TRBJ1-1	TRBV10-1	-	-
CASSEVSPGSGELFF	TGTGCCAGCTCAGAAGTCTCTCCTGGGTCCGGGGAGCTGTTTTTT	TRBJ2-2	TRBV18	-	-
CASRLAGGTYNEQFF	TGCGCCAGCAGACTAGCGGGAGGGACCTACAATGAGCAGTTCTTC	TRBJ2-1	TRBV5-1	TRBD2	-
CATSDAAGADGSYNEQFF	TGTGCCACCAGTGATGCGGCAGGGGCGGACGGATCCTACAATGAGCAGTTCTTC	TRBJ2-1	TRBV24-1	-	-
CASSQGKGSGNQPQHF	TGTGCCAGCAGCCAGGGTAAGGGGTCCGGCAATCAGCCCCAGCATTTT	TRBJ1-5	TRBV7-8	-	-
CASSQVMSGGYGYTF	TGTGCCAGCAGCCAGGTGATGTCTGGGGGCTATGGCTACACCTTC	TRBJ1-2	TRBV11-2	-	-
CASGGTGGSTF	TGTGCCAGTGGGGGGACAGGGGGCTCCACCTTC	TRBJ1-2	TRBV19	TRBD1	-
CASSIGRINTDTQYF	TGTGCCAGTAGTATCGGACGGATAAACACAGATACGCAGTATTTT	TRBJ2-3	TRBV19	-	-
CASKEEWRSTDTQYF	TGTGCCAGCAAAGAGGAATGGAGGTCGACAGATACGCAGTATTTT	TRBJ2-3	TRBV2	-	-
CASSLTPGGPSYEQYF	TGCGCCAGCAGCTTGACCCCCGGAGGTCCCTCCTACGAGCAGTACTTC	TRBJ2-7	TRBV5-1	-	-
CASSPQGSNEKLFF	TGTGCCAGCAGCCCCCAGGGATCTAATGAAAAACTGTTTTTT	TRBJ1-4	TRBV5-6	-	once
CAWSQGGNQPQHF	TGTGCCTGGAGTCAAGGTGGGAATCAGCCCCAGCATTTT	TRBJ1-5	TRBV30	-	-
CATSDSGYGYTF	TGTGCCACCAGTGATTCGGGCTATGGCTACACCTTC	TRBJ1-2	TRBV24-1	-	once
CASSSTGLQPQHF	TGTGCCAGCAGCTCTACAGGGTTGCAGCCCCAGCATTTT	TRBJ1-5	TRBV7-8	-	-
CASSQGGVQPQHF	TGTGCCAGCAGCCAAGGAGGGGTTCAGCCCCAGCATTTT	TRBJ1-5	TRBV3-1/TRBV3-2	-	-
CASSSGGYFRSYNEQFF	TGTGCCAGTAGTAGCGGGGGATACTTTCGCTCCTACAATGAGCAGTTCTTC	TRBJ2-1	TRBV19	TRBD2	-
CASLRTGVNSPLHF	TGTGCCAGTTTGCGCACAGGGGTGAATTCACCCCTCCACTTT	TRBJ1-6	TRBV6-5	TRBD1	-
CASSLRQVMNTEAFF	TGTGCCAGCAGTTTGCGACAGGTTATGAACACTGAAGCTTTCTTT	TRBJ1-1	TRBV6-5	-	-
CASSQDQLDNEQFF	TGTGCCAGCAGCCAAGATCAACTTGACAATGAGCAGTTCTTC	TRBJ2-1	TRBV14	-	-
CASSLDKLNTEAFF	TGTGCCAGCAGCCTGGACAAGTTGAACACTGAAGCTTTCTTT	TRBJ1-1	TRBV3-1/TRBV3-2	-	-
CASSLAGVRVAAYEQYF	TGTGCCAGCAGCTTGGCCGGTGTTCGGGTGGCGGCCTACGAGCAGTACTTC	TRBJ2-7	TRBV5-8	-	-
CASSLTAPGQNSPLHF	TGTGCCAGCAGCTTAACGGCCCCCGGCCAAAATTCACCCCTCCACTTT	TRBJ1-6	TRBV7-2	-	-
CASSATGPAREQFF	TGTGCCAGCAGCGCAACGGGCCCGGCCAGGGAGCAGTTCTTC	TRBJ2-1	TRBV5-6	-	-
CASSPDRGGEAFF	TGTGCCAGCAGCCCAGACAGGGGCGGAGAGGCTTTCTTT	TRBJ1-1	TRBV5-4	TRBD1	-
CASSLYGDRSNEQFF	TGCGCCAGCAGCTTGTACGGGGACAGGTCGAATGAGCAGTTCTTC	TRBJ2-1	TRBV5-1	TRBD1	-
CASSPGQGSTEAFF	TGCGCCAGCAGCCCGGGACAGGGATCCACTGAAGCTTTCTTT	TRBJ1-1	TRBV5-1	TRBD1	-
CASSLLTGGDQPQHF	TGTGCCAGCAGCCTCCTGACAGGGGGCGACCAGCCCCAGCATTTT	TRBJ1-5	TRBV11-2	TRBD1	-
CAWGGYTGRGPSEAFF	TGTGCCTGGGGGGGTTATACAGGGAGGGGACCCTCTGAAGCTTTCTTT	TRBJ1-1	TRBV30	-	-
CASSSYATGNTGELFF	TGTGCCAGCAGCTCGTACGCGACAGGGAACACCGGGGAGCTGTTTTTT	TRBJ2-2	TRBV7-2	-	-
CASSLGGSTYGYTF	TGTGCCAGCAGCTTGGGGGGATCAACTTATGGCTACACCTTC	TRBJ1-2	TRBV7-8	-	-
CASSSLAARQGVAGYTF	TGTGCCAGCAGCTCCCTGGCCGCCAGACAGGGGGTGGCCGGCTACACCTTC	TRBJ1-2	TRBV7-8	TRBD1	-